The T cell receptor beta chain described here comes from a study of regulatory T cells in long-lasting Graves disease. As to this clonotype: Its antigen is unidentified.

General observations from the study: TRBV28, TRBJ1-2 and TRBJ2-5 emerged as the favored segments in persistent disease. Analysis covered peripheral blood alone, not thyroid tissue. Graves' patients with persistent disease showed TCR diversity lower than patients newly diagnosed.

Documented time point: newly diagnosed GD, antithyroid drugs for less than 3 months. RNA isolated from PBMCs was used to make the TCR library. According to the study, TCR beta libraries were built with iRepertoire HTBI primers and CDR3-region Arm-PCR. TCRdb fed the multiplex PCR reads into MiXCR, producing one record per CDR3 protein. The sample has about 220,000 distinct CDR3 sequences; around 17% are singletons. V gave up 1 base and J gave up 11 bases, with 14 bases separating them. From germline, CDR1 is SGHVS and CDR2 FQNEAQ. CDR3 size: 13 residues. The sequence derives from a female donor with Graves disease. V usage is TRBV7-8 and J usage is TRBJ1-1, with D uncertain. The sequences come from peripheral blood mononuclear cells (PBMCs), collected at new diagnosis, from a patient treated with antithyroid drugs. CDR3 loop: CASSLDQVMDAFF. As DNA, the CDR3 is TGTGCCAGCAGCTTAGACCAGGTTATGGATGCTTTCTTT.